Shown below are 8 T cell receptor beta chains from a single sample sequenced in a study of post-analysis software for immune sequencing data. Study-wide results and limits: Elevated frequency relative to controls characterized four or five TRBV segments in patients, TRBV5-6, TRBV5-1 and TRBV20-1 among them.

The TCR beta cDNA libraries carried unique molecular identifiers. A single record per CDR3 protein comes from TCRdb applying MiXCR to the PCR reads. Among 450,000 to 700,000 distinct CDR3 sequences listed, 44% were seen once. Their recognized antigens are unknown. The specimen was blood. These receptors were collected from a girl between 10 and 17 years old with multiple sclerosis.

The sample holds a few counts of this clonotype. This chain uses TRBV24-1 with TRBJ2-1; possibly TRBD1 or TRBD2 for D (5 bases each). The ends were cut back, 6 bases at V and 6 bases at J, with 8 bases in the middle. Germline CDR1 KGHDR, CDR2 SFDVKD. The CDR3 extends over 12 amino acids. DNA of the CDR3: TGTGCCACCAGTTGGGGGACCAATGAGCAGTTCTTC. This codes for CATSWGTNEQFF.

This clonotype was picked up many times. This sequence joins TRBV7-2 and TRBJ1-5; D call uncertain. The germline gives CDR1 SGHTA, CDR2 FQGNSA. With 4 bases removed from V and 0 bases from J, the gap between germline ends came to 4 bases. The CDR3 contains 13 residues. The CDR3 protein is CASSSDSNQPQHF. For the CDR3, the DNA is TGTGCCAGCAGCTCCGATAGCAATCAGCCCCAGCATTTT. The whole variable domain, remainder taken from reference TRBV7-2 and TRBJ1-5, is GAGVSQSPSNKVTEKGKDVELRCDPISGHTALYWYRQSLGQGLEFLIYFQGNSAPDKSGLPSDRFSAERTGGSVSTLTIQRTQQEDSAVYLCASSSDSNQPQHFGDGTRLSIL.

This chain links TRBV20-1 with TRBJ1-4, with 8 nucleotides matching TRBD1. CDR1 is DFQATT and CDR2 is SNEGSKA in the germline V gene (reference sequence). The CDR3 has 16 residues. The V gene end was trimmed by 0 bases and the J gene end by 5 bases; junction bases not matched to a gene: 8. CDR3 protein: CSARDPGGAWNEKLFF. Here the CDR3 DNA reads TGCAGTGCTAGAGATCCAGGGGGCGCGTGGAATGAAAAACTGTTTTTT.

V gene TRBV20-1 combines with J gene TRBJ2-7; no clear D gene. Deletions cut 1 base from V and 4 bases from J, with 8 bases between. The CDR3 contains 12 residues. Germline-derived CDR1 and CDR2 are DFQATT and SNEGSKA (reference sequence). The CDR3 reads CSARVKTYEQYF. CDR3 DNA sequence: TGCAGTGCTAGAGTAAAAACTTACGAGCAGTACTTC.

The genes are TRBV5-1 and TRBJ2-7; 8 nucleotides agree with TRBD1. CDR1 and CDR2 (germline): SGHRS, YFSETQ. The CDR3 spans 15 residues. The V and J ends lost 1 base and 4 bases, in that order; junction bases with no gene match: 7. The CDR3 loop is CASSLIGTGGYEQYF. The DNA for the CDR3 is TGCGCCAGCAGCTTGATCGGGACAGGAGGGTACGAGCAGTACTTC.

The rearrangement uses TRBV5-1 and TRBJ1-2, with D possibly TRBD1 on 6 matching bases. The germline V gene encodes CDR1 SGHRS and CDR2 YFSETQ. The CDR3 contains 14 residues. V lost 3 bases to trimming and J lost 6 bases, with 15 bases between them. CDR3: CASSSGHPSDGYTF. CDR3 sequence (DNA): TGCGCCAGCAGCTCGGGACACCCGTCGGATGGCTACACCTTC. Drawing the rest from reference TRBV5-1 and TRBJ1-2, the complete variable domain is KAGVTQTPRYLIKTRGQQVTLSCSPISGHRSVSWYQQTPGQGLQFLFEYFSETQRNKGNFPGRFSGRQFSNSRSEMNVSTLELGDSALYLCASSSGHPSDGYTFGSGTRLTVV.

The chain uses TRBV24-1 and TRBJ1-2, with D maybe TRBD1 (5 bases). This CDR3 has 16 amino acids. The V gene's germline CDR1 is KGHDR and CDR2 SFDVKD. V lost 3 bases, J lost 8 bases, and 21 bases lay in between. In DNA, the CDR3 is TGTGCCACCAGTGATACTCAACCCGGGACCCCAAGAGGCTACACCTTC. Translation gives CATSDTQPGTPRGYTF.

The J gene is TRBJ2-3, the V gene TRBV7-2; D unclear. Germline loops: CDR1 SGHTA, CDR2 FQGNSA. This CDR3 has 16 residues. V dropped 1 base and J dropped 0 bases, with 11 bases sitting between them. The CDR3 DNA reads TGTGCCAGCAGCTTAGTTCTAGGAGAGAGCACAGATACGCAGTATTTT. Its translation is CASSLVLGESTDTQYF.